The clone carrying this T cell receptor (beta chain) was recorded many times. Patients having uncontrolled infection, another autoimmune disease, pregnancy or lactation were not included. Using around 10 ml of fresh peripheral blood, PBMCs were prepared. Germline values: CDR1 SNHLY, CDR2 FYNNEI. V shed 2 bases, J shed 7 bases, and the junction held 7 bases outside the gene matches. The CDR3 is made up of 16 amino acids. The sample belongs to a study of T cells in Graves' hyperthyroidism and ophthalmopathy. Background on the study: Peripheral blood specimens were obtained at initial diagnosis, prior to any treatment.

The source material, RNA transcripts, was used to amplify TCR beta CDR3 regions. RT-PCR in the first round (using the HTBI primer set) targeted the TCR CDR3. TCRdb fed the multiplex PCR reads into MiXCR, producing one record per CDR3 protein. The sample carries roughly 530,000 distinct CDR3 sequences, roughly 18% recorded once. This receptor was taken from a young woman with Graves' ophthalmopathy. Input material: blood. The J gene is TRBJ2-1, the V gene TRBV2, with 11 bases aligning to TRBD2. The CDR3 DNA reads TGTGCCAGCAGTGAACAACTAGCGGGAGTGGGTAATGAGCAGTTCTTC. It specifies CASSEQLAGVGNEQFF.